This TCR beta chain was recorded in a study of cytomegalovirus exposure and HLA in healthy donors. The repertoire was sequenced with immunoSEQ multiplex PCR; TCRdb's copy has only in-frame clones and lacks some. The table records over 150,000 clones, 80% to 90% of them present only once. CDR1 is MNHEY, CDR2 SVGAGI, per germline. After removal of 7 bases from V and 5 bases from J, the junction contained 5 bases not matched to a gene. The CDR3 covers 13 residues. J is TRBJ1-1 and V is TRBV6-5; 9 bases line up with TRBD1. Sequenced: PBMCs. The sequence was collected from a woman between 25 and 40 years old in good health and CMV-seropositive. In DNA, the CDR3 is TGTGCCAGCATCCCGGACAGGGGAACTGAAGCTTTCTTT. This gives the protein CASIPDRGTEAFF.